Following are 23 T cell receptor beta chains from one sample sequenced in a study of control samples from healthy donors and cancer patients (dated by TCRdb to 2018 to 2020). The library was produced with the immunoSEQ multiplex PCR assay. What TCRdb holds here is the immuneACCESS table cut down to in-frame rearrangements. Part of the clones is not present; checked against another copy, under half of the missing clones reflect an unresolved V gene, and the others are unexplained. The sample records about 75,000 clones, approximately 88% of which are singletons. The biggest ten clones account for over 13% of the sample. Sequenced material: blood. Every receptor here comes from a man over 45 in good health.

The genes are TRBV28 and TRBJ2-7; 8 nucleotides agree with TRBD1. Germline assignment: CDR1 MDHEN and CDR2 SYDVKM. The CDR3 runs 14 residues. The V and J ends lost 5 bases and 2 bases, in that order; junction bases with no gene match: 5. The CDR3 reads CASSEGQGPYEQYF. CDR3 nucleotide sequence: TGTGCCAGCAGTGAAGGACAGGGCCCCTACGAGCAGTACTTC.

This chain links TRBV12-5 with TRBJ2-3; tentatively, D is TRBD1 (5 bases). Per the germline V gene, CDR1 is LGHNT and CDR2 is FRNRAP. This CDR3 is 14 amino acids long. V was pared by 6 bases and J by 3 bases, with 13 bases between. The CDR3 sequence is CASGSTVFTDTQYF. In DNA, the CDR3 is TGTGCTAGTGGATCGACAGTATTTACAGATACGCAGTATTTT.

V usage is TRBV6-2 or TRBV6-3 and J usage is TRBJ2-5; tentatively, D is TRBD1 or TRBD2 (5 bases each). The V end lost 0 bases, the J end lost 0 bases, and 11 bases lay between the germline ends. CDR3 size: 16 residues. From germline, CDR1 is MNHEY and CDR2 SVGEGT. The DNA for the CDR3 is TGTGCCAGCAGTTACTCGACGGGACGGTACCAAGAGACCCAGTACTTC. Translated: CASSYSTGRYQETQYF.

V and J are TRBV11-2 and TRBJ2-1; D gene uncertain. This CDR3 spans 14 amino acids. V dropped 1 base and J dropped 1 base, with 5 bases sitting between them. Germline-derived CDR1 and CDR2 are SGHAT and FQNNGV. The CDR3 DNA follows: TGTGCCAGCAGCTTAGTTCATTCCTACAATGAGCAGTTCTTC. It codes for CASSLVHSYNEQFF. The full variable domain, in which reference TRBV11-2 and TRBJ2-1 provide the parts outside the CDR3, is EAGVAQSPRYKIIEKRQSVAFWCNPISGHATLYWYQQILGQGPKLLIQFQNNGVVDDSQLPKDRFSAERLKGVDSTLKIQPAKLEDSAVYLCASSLVHSYNEQFFGPGTRLTVL.

Details on this clone: The identical CDR3 is also encoded by other nucleotide sequences in the sample. V and J are TRBV7-2 and TRBJ1-5; D not resolved. The germline V gene has CDR1 SGHTA and CDR2 FQGNSA. The germline V and J ends were trimmed by 3 bases and 0 bases, with 6 bases remaining between them. The CDR3 runs 14 residues. The CDR3 reads CASSFGPSNQPQHF. The CDR3 bases are TGTGCCAGCAGCTTTGGTCCTAGCAATCAGCCCCAGCATTTT.

The rearrangement uses TRBV9 and TRBJ2-2; a weak D match, TRBD2 (5 bases). This CDR3 comprises 15 residues. The germline V and J ends were trimmed by 0 bases and 2 bases, with 8 bases remaining between them. The germline CDR1 and CDR2 sequences are SGDLS and YYNGEE. The CDR3 protein is CASSVESGNTGELFF. CDR3 coding DNA: TGTGCCAGCAGCGTAGAGTCGGGAAACACCGGGGAGCTGTTTTTT.

In its sample, this clone was seen once. V gene TRBV28 combines with J gene TRBJ2-7; D call uncertain. Germline V gene data show CDR1 as MDHEN and CDR2 as SYDVKM. V lost 3 bases and J 2 bases, leaving 11 bases between the germline ends. The CDR3 sequence is 14 residues long. The CDR3: CASSFLGVPYEQYF. CDR3 nucleotides: TGTGCCAGCAGTTTCCTTGGGGTCCCCTACGAGCAGTACTTC.

J is TRBJ2-1 and V is TRBV7-2; the match to TRBD2 covers 10 bases. This CDR3 region has 14 residues. CDR1 SGHTA and CDR2 FQGNSA come from the germline V gene. Trimming took 4 bases from V and 6 from J; bases not matched to a gene: 3. As DNA, the CDR3 is TGTGCCAGCAGCTGGGCTAGCGGGAGCAATGAGCAGTTCTTC. Its translation is CASSWASGSNEQFF.

The V call is TRBV30, the J call TRBJ1-2; TRBD1 matches at 9 bases. Germline loops: CDR1 GTSNPN, CDR2 SVGIG (reference sequence). The CDR3 runs 14 residues. Trimming at V came to 4 bases and at J to 8 bases, leaving 11 bases not matched to a gene. The CDR3 loop is CAWNGQGIFWGYTF. DNA of the CDR3: TGTGCCTGGAATGGACAGGGGATATTTTGGGGCTACACCTTC. The entire variable domain, with the rest obtained from reference TRBV30 and TRBJ1-2, is as follows: SQTIHQWPATLVQPVGSPLSLECTVEGTSNPNLYWYRQAAGRGLQLLFYSVGIGQISSEVPQNLSASRPQDRQFILSSKKLLLSDSGFYLCAWNGQGIFWGYTFGSGTRLTVV.

This chain uses TRBV5-6 with TRBJ2-1; no definite D call. Germline CDR1 and CDR2: SGHDT and YYEEEE. V was shortened by 4 bases and J by 5 bases, with 16 bases between the two germline ends. The CDR3 consists of 15 residues. The CDR3 sequence is CASSLIFRKDNEQFF. DNA of the CDR3: TGTGCCAGCAGCCTTATATTCCGAAAGGACAATGAGCAGTTCTTC. The variable domain in full, with the rest retrieved from reference TRBV5-6 and TRBJ2-1, is DAGVTQSPTHLIKTRGQQVTLRCSPKSGHDTVSWYQQALGQGPQFIFQYYEEEERQRGNFPDRFSGHQFPNYSSELNVNALLLGDSALYLCASSLIFRKDNEQFFGPGTRLTVL.

This rearrangement joins TRBV7-2 to TRBJ2-1; TRBD2 agrees at 12 bases. The CDR3 length is 16 residues. Losses at the gene ends were 6 bases for V and 2 bases for J; bases not matched to a gene: 5. Germline CDR1 and CDR2: SGHTA and FQGNSA. The CDR3 sequence: CASSTTSGRTYNEQFF. The DNA for the CDR3 is TGTGCCAGCAGTACGACTAGCGGGAGAACCTACAATGAGCAGTTCTTC.

This chain connects TRBV25-1 to TRBJ2-7; 9 nucleotides match TRBD2. The ends lost 4 bases at V and 2 bases at J; junction bases unmatched: 6. CDR3 length: 15 amino acids. CDR1 and CDR2 (germline): MGHDK, SYGVNS. The CDR3 protein is CASSASTSGTYEQYF. The CDR3 DNA reads TGTGCCAGCAGTGCGTCGACTAGCGGCACCTACGAGCAGTACTTC.

The J gene is TRBJ1-5, the V gene TRBV21-1. TRBV21-1 is assigned pseudogene status. The CDR3 runs 17 residues. The chain's CDR3 is CASSSRRKSGGDQPQHF. CDR3 bases: TGTGCCAGCAGCTCCCGCCGAAAATCGGGGGGCGATCAGCCCCAGCATTTT.

This chain uses TRBV30 with TRBJ1-2, with TRBD1 as a possible D gene (6 bases). V was shortened by 4 bases and J by 5 bases, with 11 bases between the two germline ends. The CDR3 extends over 12 amino acids. Germline V gene sequence: CDR1 GTSNPN, CDR2 SVGIG (reference sequence). The CDR3 loop reads CAWIRGHYGYTF. In nucleotides, the CDR3 is TGTGCCTGGATCAGGGGACATTATGGCTACACCTTC.

The chain links TRBV4-3 to TRBJ2-3; tentative D call: TRBD1 (5 bases). V shed 4 bases and J shed 0 bases, with 14 bases lying between them. CDR3 length equals 16 residues. Per germline, CDR1 LGHNA and CDR2 YSLEER. In nucleotides, the CDR3 is TGCGCCAGCAGCCGGTACCTTGACAGCAGCACAGATACGCAGTATTTT. Translated: CASSRYLDSSTDTQYF.

This sequence joins TRBV5-1 and TRBJ1-2; D is undetermined. V was trimmed by 2 bases and J by 6 bases, leaving 8 bases between them. The CDR3 runs 12 residues. Germline V CDR1 and CDR2: SGHRS, YFSETQ. The CDR3 protein is CASSFERDGYTF. DNA of the CDR3: TGCGCCAGCAGCTTCGAGAGAGATGGCTACACCTTC.

The chain recombines TRBV11-2 with TRBJ2-7; D is uncertain. Trimming took off 8 bases at V and 2 bases at J, with 10 bases between the two ends. The CDR3 runs to 12 residues. The germline gives CDR1 SGHAT, CDR2 FQNNGV. Written as DNA, the CDR3 is TGTGCCAGCTCAAGGGCGCCCTACGAGCAGTACTTC. Translation gives CASSRAPYEQYF.

This chain links TRBV11-3 with TRBJ2-1; D may be TRBD2 (6 bases). CDR1 is SGHNT, CDR2 YENEEA, per germline. The V end was cut by 1 base, the J end by 4 bases, with 20 bases between. The CDR3 spans 18 residues. The CDR3 DNA is TGTGCCAGCAGCTTAGTGGTGATGTGGGGGGACGATTACAATGAGCAGTTCTTC. Amino acid sequence: CASSLVVMWGDDYNEQFF.

The chain has TRBV6-6 and TRBJ1-6, with D uncertain. V shed 5 bases and J shed 9 bases, with 8 bases lying between them. The CDR3 length is 12 residues. Per the germline V gene, CDR1 is MNHNY and CDR2 is SVGAGI (reference sequence). For the CDR3, the DNA is TGTGCCAGCAGTCCACCGGGTTCACCCCTCCACTTT. It yields the protein CASSPPGSPLHF.

The chain employs TRBV4-3 and TRBJ2-7; D may match TRBD1 or TRBD2 (5 bases each). The V end lost 4 bases, the J end lost 2 bases, and 15 bases lay between the germline ends. CDR1 is LGHNA, CDR2 YSLEER, per germline. The CDR3 totals 15 residues. The CDR3 region has the DNA TGCGCCAGCAGCCGTTACCGGGACGGCGCCTACGAGCAGTACTTC. Its translation is CASSRYRDGAYEQYF.

The chain joins TRBV7-8 to TRBJ2-1; D gene unclear. The V gene lost 5 bases and the J gene lost 10 bases, with 12 bases spanning the gap. This CDR3 spans 12 amino acids. The germline gives CDR1 SGHVS, CDR2 FQNEAQ. The CDR3 bases are TGTGCCAGCAGCCCAACGACTGGCGAGCAGTTCTTC. Translation: CASSPTTGEQFF.

This sequence joins TRBV7-8 and TRBJ2-1; no firm D call. The CDR3 sequence is 13 residues long. Germline CDR1 and CDR2: SGHVS and FQNEAQ. V dropped 5 bases and J dropped 6 bases, with 11 bases sitting between them. DNA of the CDR3: TGTGCCAGCAGCCTTCGGATCCCCAATGAGCAGTTCTTC. Translated: CASSLRIPNEQFF.

A single count supports this clone. The V and J genes are TRBV18 and TRBJ2-6; D unresolved. CDR3 length: 18 amino acids. CDR1 KGHSH and CDR2 LQKENI come from the germline V gene. Trimming left V 4 bases short and J 0 bases short, with 16 bases between. The CDR3 spells CASSLSLTRNSGANVLTF. The CDR3 nucleotides read TGTGCCAGCTCACTATCCCTGACTCGCAACTCTGGGGCCAACGTCCTGACTTTC.